This is a list of T cell receptor beta chains from one sample in a study of shared clonotypes between healthy human individuals. Produced via immunoSEQ multiplex PCR; TCRdb's table is partial and in-frame only. Among about 1.9 million clones listed, 93% were seen once. The specimen sequenced was naive CD8+ T cells from PBMCs. Source of these receptors: a man younger than 35 in good health. Some clones in this sample may be carry-over from other donors' samples. CDR3s include the opening cysteine and the closing phenylalanine or tryptophan. D genes are given only for firm matches.

J | D | V | length | CDR3 | DNA
TRBJ2-7 | TRBD2 | TRBV28 | 15 | CASSLYTSGREEQYF | TGTGCCAGCAGTTTATATACTAGCGGGAGAGAAGAGCAGTACTTC
TRBJ1-5 | TRBD1 | TRBV6-1 | 15 | CASSNRDRADQPQHF | TGTGCCAGCAGTAACCGGGACAGGGCTGATCAGCCCCAGCATTTT
TRBJ2-1 | TRBD1 | TRBV6-4 | 15 | CASSARGTGYNEQFF | TGTGCCAGCAGTGCTCGCGGGACAGGATACAATGAGCAGTTCTTC
TRBJ2-4 | NA | TRBV19 | 15 | CASSWTLLAKNIQYF | TGTGCCAGTAGTTGGACACTTCTAGCCAAAAACATTCAGTACTTC
TRBJ1-2 | NA | TRBV5-1 | 14 | CASSLGEINYGYTF | TGCGCCAGCAGCTTGGGTGAGATTAACTATGGCTACACCTTC
TRBJ2-7 | TRBD2 | TRBV28 | 18 | CASSFFLFGGGDFYEQYF | TGTGCCAGCAGTTTTTTCCTTTTTGGCGGGGGAGATTTCTACGAGCAGTACTTC
TRBJ1-4 | NA | TRBV7-9 | 17 | CASSLGVQGATNEKLFF | TGTGCCAGCAGCTTAGGTGTCCAGGGTGCAACTAATGAAAAACTGTTTTTT
TRBJ1-2 | TRBD1 | TRBV20-1 | 11 | CSPLTGGGYTF | TGCAGTCCGCTGACAGGGGGTGGCTACACCTTC
TRBJ2-1 | TRBD2 | TRBV7-8 | 16 | CASSLVGSGGRDEQFF | TGTGCCAGCAGCTTAGTGGGTAGCGGGGGGAGGGATGAGCAGTTCTTC
TRBJ2-1 | TRBD2 | TRBV28 | 16 | CASSSWTSGSGNEQFF | TGTGCCAGCAGTTCGTGGACTAGCGGGAGTGGAAATGAGCAGTTCTTC